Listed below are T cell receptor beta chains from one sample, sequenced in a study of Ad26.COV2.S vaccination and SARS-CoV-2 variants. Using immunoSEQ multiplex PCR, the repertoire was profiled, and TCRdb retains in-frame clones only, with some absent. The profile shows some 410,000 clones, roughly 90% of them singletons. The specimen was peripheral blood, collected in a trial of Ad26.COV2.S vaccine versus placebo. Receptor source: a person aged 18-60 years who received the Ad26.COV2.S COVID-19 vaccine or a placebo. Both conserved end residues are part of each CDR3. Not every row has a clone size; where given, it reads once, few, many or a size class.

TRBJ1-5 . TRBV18 CASSPNKGQPQHF
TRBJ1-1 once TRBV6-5 CASSWGGGMNTEAFF
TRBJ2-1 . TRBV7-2 CASSLGSGQEQFF
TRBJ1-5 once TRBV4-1 CASSQDRLNNQPQHF
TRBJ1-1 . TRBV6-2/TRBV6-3 CASSHLDRAMSEAFF
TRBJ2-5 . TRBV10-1 CASSESKGNQETQYF
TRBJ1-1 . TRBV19 CASSVGTGEAFF
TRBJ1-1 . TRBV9 CASSKALGAKRGEAFF
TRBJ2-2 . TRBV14 CASSPYRTGTGELFF
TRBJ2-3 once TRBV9 CASSVDLPDTQYF
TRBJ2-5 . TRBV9 CASSLEGTGKETQYF
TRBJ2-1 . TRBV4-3 CASSQDRGYSINEQFF
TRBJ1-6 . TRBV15 CATSESGGIPPLHF
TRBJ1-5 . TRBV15 CATSDESYSNQPQHF
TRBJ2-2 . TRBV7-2 CASRDSVNTGELFF
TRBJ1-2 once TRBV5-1 CASSSTGTSYGYTF
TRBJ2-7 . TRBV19 CASSIGSYEQYF
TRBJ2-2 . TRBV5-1 CAGSFGTGVTGELFF
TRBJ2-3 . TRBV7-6 CASSLWGPDTQYF
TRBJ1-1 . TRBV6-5 CASSYSWGNTEAFF
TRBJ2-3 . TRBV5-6 CASKDYITDTQYF
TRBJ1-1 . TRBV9 CASSGQTANTEAFF
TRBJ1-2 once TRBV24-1 CATSDPGTPRHGYTF
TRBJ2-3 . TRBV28 CASSLGGEWSTDTQYF
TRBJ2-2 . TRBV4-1 CASSPTGENTGELFF
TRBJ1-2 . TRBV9 CASSPNGGSGYTF
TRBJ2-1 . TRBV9 CASSLSGVPTNEQFF
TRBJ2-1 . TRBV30 CAWRKRGLARNNEQFF
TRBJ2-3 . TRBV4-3 CASSQGGFSGATDTQYF
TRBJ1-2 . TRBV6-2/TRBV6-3 CASSPGQGHGYTF
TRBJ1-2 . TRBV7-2 CASTLITGNGYTF
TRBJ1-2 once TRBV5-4 CASSLDRGAGRGYTF
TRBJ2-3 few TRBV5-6 CASSLPDPPQYF
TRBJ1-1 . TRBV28 CASSFDTGAFF
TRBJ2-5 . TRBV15 CATSRDASAETQYF
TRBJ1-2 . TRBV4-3 CASSHPTGGNYGYTF
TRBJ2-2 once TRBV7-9 CASWGQGASGQAGELFF
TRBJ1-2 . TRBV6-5 CASIQTGGLGYTF
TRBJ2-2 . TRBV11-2 CASRGLTGELFF
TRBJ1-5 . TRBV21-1 CARSKLTSSRNQPQHF
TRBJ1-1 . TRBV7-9 CASSSRDRGNEAFF
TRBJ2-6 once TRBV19 CASIGGGSGANVLTF
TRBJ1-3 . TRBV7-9 CASSLRGGKRTIYF
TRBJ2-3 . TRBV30 CAWSSTDTQYF
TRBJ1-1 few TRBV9 CASSELGKMNTEAFF
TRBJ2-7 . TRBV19 CASTSGSSYEQYF
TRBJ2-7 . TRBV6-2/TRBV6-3 CASSYWTGEQYF